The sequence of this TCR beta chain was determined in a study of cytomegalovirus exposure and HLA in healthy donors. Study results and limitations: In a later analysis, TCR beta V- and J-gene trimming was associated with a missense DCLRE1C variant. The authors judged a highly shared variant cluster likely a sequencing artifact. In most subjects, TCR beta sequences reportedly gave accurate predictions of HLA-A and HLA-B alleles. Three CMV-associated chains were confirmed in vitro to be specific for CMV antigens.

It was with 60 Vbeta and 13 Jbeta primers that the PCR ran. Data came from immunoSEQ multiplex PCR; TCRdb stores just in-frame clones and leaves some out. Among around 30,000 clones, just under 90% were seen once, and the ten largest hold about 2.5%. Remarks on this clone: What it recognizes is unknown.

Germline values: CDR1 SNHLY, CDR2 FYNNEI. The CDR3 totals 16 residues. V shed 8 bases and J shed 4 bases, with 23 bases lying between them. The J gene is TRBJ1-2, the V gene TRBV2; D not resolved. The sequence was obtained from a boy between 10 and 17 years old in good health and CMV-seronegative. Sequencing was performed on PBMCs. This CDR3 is CASATWMSYFIYGYTF. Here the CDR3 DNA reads TGTGCCAGCGCGACATGGATGAGTTACTTTATCTATGGCTACACCTTC.